These 15 T cell receptor beta chains share one sample of origin, sequenced in a study of T-cell reconstitution after alpha-beta-depleted transplantation in children. This sample's TCRbeta library carried unique molecular identifier barcodes. TCRdb reprocessed the PCR reads via MiXCR and lists one record per CDR3 protein. The sample consists of over 200,000 distinct CDR3 sequences, around 9.6% of them appearing once. Sequencing was performed on PBMCs from the stem cell graft donor, taken from the stem cell graft. Every receptor here comes from a human donor who donated a stem cell graft to a child with acute lymphoblastic leukemia.

At least ten counts were recorded for this clonotype. The V call is TRBV12-3 or TRBV12-4, the J call TRBJ2-2; a possible D gene is TRBD2 (5 bases). The CDR3 has 13 residues. The germline V and J ends were trimmed by 6 bases and 7 bases, with 12 bases remaining between them. The CDR3 nucleotides are TGTGCCAGCAGGCGGACTTGGGACGGGGAGCTGTTTTTT. It translates to CASRRTWDGELFF.

The count of this clonotype is one. The J gene is TRBJ1-2, the V gene TRBV19, with TRBD1 identical over 9 bases. Trimming took 7 bases from V and 2 from J; bases not matched to a gene: 8. CDR3 length: 15 residues. The V gene's germline CDR1 is LNHDA and CDR2 SQIVND (reference sequence). The CDR3 DNA sequence: TGTGCCAGTACCACCGGACAGGGGATGAACTATGGCTACACCTTC. Its translation: CASTTGQGMNYGYTF.

This clonotype was recorded at least ten times. The chain uses TRBV11-2 and TRBJ2-1, with 8 positions matching TRBD2. CDR1 and CDR2 (germline): SGHAT, FQNNGV. The CDR3 contains 14 residues. V shed 4 bases and J 2 bases; nucleotides not matched to a gene: 1. The CDR3 sequence: CASSSGLAYNEQFF. CDR3 DNA: TGTGCCAGCAGCTCGGGACTAGCCTACAATGAGCAGTTCTTC.

The rearrangement uses TRBV10-3 and TRBJ2-7, with a tentative D call TRBD1 (5 bases). The CDR3 covers 14 residues. V gave up 2 bases and J gave up 2 bases, with 10 bases separating them. The germline gives CDR1 ENHRY, CDR2 SYGVKD. The CDR3 coding sequence is TGTGCCATCAGTGAGACAGGAACAACCTACGAGCAGTACTTC. This gives the protein CAISETGTTYEQYF.

Many counts were recorded for this clonotype. The genes are TRBV10-1 and TRBJ1-5; TRBD1 aligns across 11 bases. Germline loops: CDR1 WNHNN, CDR2 SYGVQD (reference sequence). The V gene end was trimmed by 2 bases and the J gene end by 4 bases; junction bases not matched to a gene: 7. The CDR3 sequence is 17 residues long. The CDR3 DNA sequence: TGCGCCAGCAGTGAGAGGACAGGGGGCGAAATAAATCAGCCCCAGCATTTT. This translates into CASSERTGGEINQPQHF.

This clonotype came up many times. The chain recombines TRBV29-1 with TRBJ1-1; no clear D. The V end was cut by 6 bases, the J end by 1 base, with 12 bases between. The CDR3 spans 13 residues. Looked up from germline, CDR1 is SQVTM and CDR2 is ANQGSEA. This CDR3 is CSVGAGPNTEAFF. In DNA, the CDR3 is TGCAGCGTGGGCGCAGGACCGAACACTGAAGCTTTCTTT.

This clonotype showed up many times. The chain is built from TRBV20-1 and TRBJ2-3; D unresolved. Trimming cost V 4 bases and J 2 bases, with 4 bases left between them. The CDR3 spans 11 residues. CDR1 and CDR2 from the germline V gene are DFQATT and SNEGSKA (reference sequence). The CDR3 sequence is CSATSTDTQYF. In DNA form, the CDR3 reads TGCAGTGCTACCTCCACAGATACGCAGTATTTT.

The chain employs TRBV6-2 or TRBV6-3 and TRBJ2-1, with D maybe TRBD1 (6 bases). Trimming left V 5 bases short and J 4 bases short, with 12 bases between. The germline V gene has CDR1 MNHEY and CDR2 SVGEGT. The CDR3 runs 14 residues. DNA of the CDR3: TGTGCCAGCAGTCCACGGACAGATTACAATGAGCAGTTCTTC. Translation gives CASSPRTDYNEQFF.

This clonotype was found many times. The chain is built from TRBV3-1 and TRBJ2-1; 10 positions agree with TRBD2. Germline trimming cut 4 bases from V and 4 bases from J; bases unmatched to any gene: 7. Germline values: CDR1 LGHDT, CDR2 YNNKEL (reference sequence). The CDR3 runs 16 residues. The CDR3 sequence is CASSPRGSGGYNEQFF. The CDR3 DNA sequence: TGTGCCAGCAGCCCCCGAGGTAGCGGGGGGTACAATGAGCAGTTCTTC.

The J gene is TRBJ1-2, the V gene TRBV12-3 or TRBV12-4; D is uncertain. The ends were cut back, 1 base at V and 4 bases at J, with 19 bases in the middle. The CDR3 covers 17 residues. CDR3 protein: CASSLVPDPREAYGYTF. CDR3 DNA: TGTGCCAGCAGTTTAGTTCCCGATCCGAGGGAGGCCTATGGCTACACCTTC.

J is TRBJ1-1 and V is TRBV20-1; D call uncertain. Trimming took 6 bases from V and 3 from J, leaving 14 bases between them. There are 13 residues in the CDR3. Looked up from germline, CDR1 is DFQATT and CDR2 is SNEGSKA (reference sequence). CDR3 sequence: CSAHWGGDTEAFF. Here the CDR3 DNA reads TGCAGTGCCCACTGGGGTGGGGACACTGAAGCTTTCTTT.

CDR3 region: CASSYSLGSRDYGYTF. The CDR3, as DNA: TGTGCCAGCAGTTACAGTTTGGGCAGTAGGGACTATGGCTACACCTTC. This chain uses TRBV6-5 with TRBJ1-2, with D unclear. V lost 2 bases, J lost 3 bases, and 16 bases lay in between. The CDR3 runs 16 residues. Looked up from germline, CDR1 is MNHEY and CDR2 is SVGAGI.

This clonotype was recorded many times. This rearrangement joins TRBV5-1 to TRBJ2-3; 7 bases align to TRBD2. This CDR3 region has 13 residues. In germline, CDR1 is SGHRS, CDR2 YFSETQ. With V trimmed by 3 bases and J by 6 bases, 4 bases remained unmatched. The CDR3 nucleotides are TGCGCCAGCAGCTCCCAGGGAGGGGATACGCAGTATTTT. This translates into CASSSQGGDTQYF.

V gene TRBV4-2 combines with J gene TRBJ2-7, with 8 bases identical to TRBD1. CDR1 and CDR2 from the germline V gene are LGHNA and YNFKEQ. V shed 4 bases, J shed 1 base, and the junction held 9 bases outside the gene matches. The CDR3 is 16 amino acids. In DNA, the CDR3 is TGTGCCAGCAGCCTTGACGCACAGGGGGGATCCTACGAGCAGTACTTC. Translating it yields CASSLDAQGGSYEQYF.

Here the CDR3 DNA reads TGTGCCAGCACCCCCACGGGGGGCTGGAGTGAAGCTTTCTTT. Its translation: CASTPTGGWSEAFF. The genes are TRBV2 and TRBJ1-1; D might be TRBD1 (6 bases). CDR3 length: 14 amino acids. Germline V CDR1 and CDR2: SNHLY, FYNNEI. V was shortened by 7 bases and J by 7 bases, with 19 bases between the two germline ends.